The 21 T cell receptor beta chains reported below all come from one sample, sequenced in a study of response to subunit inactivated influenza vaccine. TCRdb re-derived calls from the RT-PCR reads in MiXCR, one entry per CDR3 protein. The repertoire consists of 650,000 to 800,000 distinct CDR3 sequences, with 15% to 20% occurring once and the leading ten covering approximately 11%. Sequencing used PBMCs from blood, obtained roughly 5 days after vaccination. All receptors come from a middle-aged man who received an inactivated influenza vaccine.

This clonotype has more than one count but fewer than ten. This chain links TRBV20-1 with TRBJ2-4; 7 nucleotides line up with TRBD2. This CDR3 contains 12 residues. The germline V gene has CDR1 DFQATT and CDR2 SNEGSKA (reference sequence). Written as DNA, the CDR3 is TGCAGACCCCGGGACTACCAAAACATTCAGTACTTC. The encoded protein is CRPRDYQNIQYF.

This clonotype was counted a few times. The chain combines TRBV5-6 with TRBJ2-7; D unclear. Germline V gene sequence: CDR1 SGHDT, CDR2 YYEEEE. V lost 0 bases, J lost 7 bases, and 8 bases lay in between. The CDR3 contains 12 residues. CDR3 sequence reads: CASSLGYFEQYF. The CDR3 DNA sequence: TGTGCCAGCAGCTTGGGATACTTTGAGCAGTACTTC.

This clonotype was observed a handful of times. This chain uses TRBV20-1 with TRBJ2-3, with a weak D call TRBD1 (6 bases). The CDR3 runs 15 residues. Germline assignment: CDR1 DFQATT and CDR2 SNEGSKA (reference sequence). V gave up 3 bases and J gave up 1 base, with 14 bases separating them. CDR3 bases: TGCAGTGCTAGCACAGACAGGACGGGCACAGATACGCAGTATTTT. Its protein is CSASTDRTGTDTQYF.

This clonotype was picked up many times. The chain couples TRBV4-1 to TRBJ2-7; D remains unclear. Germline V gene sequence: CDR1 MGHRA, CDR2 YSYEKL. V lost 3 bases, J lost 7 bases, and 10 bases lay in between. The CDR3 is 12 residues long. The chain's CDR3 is CASSQPYGEQYF. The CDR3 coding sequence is TGCGCCAGCAGCCAGCCGTACGGGGAGCAGTACTTC.

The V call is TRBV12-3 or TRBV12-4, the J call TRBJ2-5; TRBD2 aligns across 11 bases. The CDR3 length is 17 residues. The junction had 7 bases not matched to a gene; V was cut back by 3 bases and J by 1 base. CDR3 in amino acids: CASSFGLAGGVQETQYF. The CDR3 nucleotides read TGTGCCAGCAGTTTTGGGCTAGCGGGGGGCGTCCAAGAGACCCAGTACTTC.

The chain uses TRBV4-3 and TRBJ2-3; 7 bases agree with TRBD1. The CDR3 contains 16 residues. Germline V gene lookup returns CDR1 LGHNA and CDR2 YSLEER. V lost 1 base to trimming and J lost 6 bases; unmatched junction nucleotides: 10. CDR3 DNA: TGCGCCAGCAGCCAAGGCCTTGGACAGGCGGACGATACGCAGTATTTT. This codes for CASSQGLGQADDTQYF.

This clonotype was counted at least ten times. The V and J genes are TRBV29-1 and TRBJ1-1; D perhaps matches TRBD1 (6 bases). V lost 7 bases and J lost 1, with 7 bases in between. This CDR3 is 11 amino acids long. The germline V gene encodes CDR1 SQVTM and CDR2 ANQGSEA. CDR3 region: CSGTANTEAFF. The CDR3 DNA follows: TGCAGCGGGACAGCGAACACTGAAGCTTTCTTT.

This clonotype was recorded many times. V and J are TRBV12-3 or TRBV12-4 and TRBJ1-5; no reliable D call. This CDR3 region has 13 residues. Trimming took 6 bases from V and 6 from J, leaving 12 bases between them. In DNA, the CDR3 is TGTGCCAGCAGGCGGGAGGGAGGTCAGCCCCAGCATTTT. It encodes CASRREGGQPQHF.

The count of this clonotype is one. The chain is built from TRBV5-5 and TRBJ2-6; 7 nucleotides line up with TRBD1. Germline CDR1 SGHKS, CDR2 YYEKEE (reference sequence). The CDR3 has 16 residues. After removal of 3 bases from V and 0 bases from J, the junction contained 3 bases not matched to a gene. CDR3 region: CASSSTGSSGANVLTF. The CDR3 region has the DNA TGTGCCAGCAGCTCGACAGGGAGCTCTGGGGCCAACGTCCTGACTTTC.

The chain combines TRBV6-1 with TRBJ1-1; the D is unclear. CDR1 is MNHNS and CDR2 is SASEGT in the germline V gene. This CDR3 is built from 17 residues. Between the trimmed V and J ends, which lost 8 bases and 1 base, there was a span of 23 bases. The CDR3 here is CASRPGRFYQQNTEAFF. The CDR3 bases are TGTGCCAGCCGCCCCGGCAGGTTCTATCAACAGAACACTGAAGCTTTCTTT.

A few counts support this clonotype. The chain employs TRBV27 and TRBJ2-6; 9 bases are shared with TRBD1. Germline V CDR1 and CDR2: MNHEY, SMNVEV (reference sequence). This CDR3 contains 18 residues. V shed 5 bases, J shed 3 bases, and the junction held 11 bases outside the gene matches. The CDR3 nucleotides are TGTGCCAGCAGTCCGCTCCCCGGGACAGGGCTTGGGGCCAACGTCCTGACTTTC. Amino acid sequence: CASSPLPGTGLGANVLTF.

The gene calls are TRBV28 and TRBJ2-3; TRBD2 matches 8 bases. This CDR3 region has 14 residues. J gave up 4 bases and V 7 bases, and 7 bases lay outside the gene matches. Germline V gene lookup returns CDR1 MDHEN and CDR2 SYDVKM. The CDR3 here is CASKSGGVPDTQYF. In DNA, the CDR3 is TGTGCCAGCAAGTCGGGGGGGGTGCCAGATACGCAGTATTTT.

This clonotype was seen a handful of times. CDR3 DNA sequence: TGTGCCAGCTCACCACAGATTTGGGCAATCACAGATACGCAGTATTTT. Its protein product is CASSPQIWAITDTQYF. The V gene is TRBV18, the J gene TRBJ2-3; D gene unclear. The CDR3 is 16 residues long. Trimming removed 1 base from V and 2 bases from J, with 13 bases in between. From germline, CDR1 is KGHSH and CDR2 LQKENI.

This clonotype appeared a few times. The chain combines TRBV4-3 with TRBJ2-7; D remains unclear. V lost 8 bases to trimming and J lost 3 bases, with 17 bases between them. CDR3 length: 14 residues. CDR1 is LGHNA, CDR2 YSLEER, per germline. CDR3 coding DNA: TGCGCCAGCGCCGAAGGGTTTCCTGACTACGAGCAGTACTTC. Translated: CASAEGFPDYEQYF.

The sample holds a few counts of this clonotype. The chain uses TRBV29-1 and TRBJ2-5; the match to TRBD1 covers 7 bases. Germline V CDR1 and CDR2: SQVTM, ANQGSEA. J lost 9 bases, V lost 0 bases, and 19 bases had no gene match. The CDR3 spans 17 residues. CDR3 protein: CSVEDHGVRGYPRAQYF. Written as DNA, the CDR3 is TGCAGCGTTGAAGATCACGGGGTCAGGGGGTACCCCAGGGCCCAGTACTTC.

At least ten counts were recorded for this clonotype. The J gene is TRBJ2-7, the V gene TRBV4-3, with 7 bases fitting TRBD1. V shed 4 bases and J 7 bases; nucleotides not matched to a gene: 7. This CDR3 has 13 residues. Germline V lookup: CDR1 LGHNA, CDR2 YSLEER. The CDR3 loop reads CASSRGQTTEQYF. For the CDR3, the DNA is TGCGCCAGCAGCCGGGGACAGACGACAGAGCAGTACTTC.

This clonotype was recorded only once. CDR3 DNA: TGTGCCAGCAGCAGAGACAGGGGGCTCAGCACAGATACGCAGTATTTT. Protein sequence: CASSRDRGLSTDTQYF. The genes are TRBV6-1 and TRBJ2-3; 10 nucleotides match TRBD1. Germline V lookup: CDR1 MNHNS, CDR2 SASEGT. After removal of 6 bases from V and 0 bases from J, the junction contained 6 bases not matched to a gene. This CDR3 is 16 amino acids long.

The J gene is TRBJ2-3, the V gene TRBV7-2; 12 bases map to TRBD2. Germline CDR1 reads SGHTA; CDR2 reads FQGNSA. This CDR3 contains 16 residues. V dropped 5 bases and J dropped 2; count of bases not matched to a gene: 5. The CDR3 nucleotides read TGTGCCAGCAGCAAGACTAGCGGGGGTAACACAGATACGCAGTATTTT. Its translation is CASSKTSGGNTDTQYF. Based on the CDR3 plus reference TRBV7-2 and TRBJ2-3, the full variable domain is GAGVSQSPSNKVTEKGKDVELRCDPISGHTALYWYRQSLGQGLEFLIYFQGNSAPDKSGLPSDRFSAERTGGSVSTLTIQRTQQEDSAVYLCASSKTSGGNTDTQYFGPGTRLTVL.

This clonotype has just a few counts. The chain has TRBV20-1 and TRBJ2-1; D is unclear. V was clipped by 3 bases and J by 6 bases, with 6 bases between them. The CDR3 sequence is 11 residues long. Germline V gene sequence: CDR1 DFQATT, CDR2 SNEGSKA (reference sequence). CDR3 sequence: CSASDGNEQFF. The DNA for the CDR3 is TGCAGTGCTAGCGACGGCAATGAGCAGTTCTTC.

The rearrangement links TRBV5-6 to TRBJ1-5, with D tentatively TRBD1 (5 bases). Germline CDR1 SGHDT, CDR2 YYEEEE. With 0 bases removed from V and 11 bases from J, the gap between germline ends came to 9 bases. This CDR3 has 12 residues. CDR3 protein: CASSLVGETQHF. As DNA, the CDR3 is TGTGCCAGCAGCTTGGTGGGGGAGACCCAGCATTTT.

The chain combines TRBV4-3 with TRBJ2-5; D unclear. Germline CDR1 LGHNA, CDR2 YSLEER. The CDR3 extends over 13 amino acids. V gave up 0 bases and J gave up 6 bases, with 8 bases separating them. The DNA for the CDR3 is TGCGCCAGCAGCCAAGATAAGTCCAAGACCCAGTACTTC. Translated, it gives CASSQDKSKTQYF.